Below, 13 T cell receptor beta chains from the same sample are listed, as sequenced in a study of CXCR3-negative and CXCR3-positive naive CD8 T cells. TRB cDNA libraries were made by UMI-labeled 5' RACE. TCRdb re-called the 5' RACE reads; one entry per CDR3 protein, DNA not given. This sample's clone table lists tens of thousands of distinct CDR3 sequences. The sequenced sample consisted of naive CXCR3- CD8+ T cells from blood. Subset defined: CD45RO-CCR7+CD27+CD95- naive CD8+ T cells lacking CXCR3 (TNR3-). The receptors shown here come from a human donor in good health. Some clones in this sample may be carry-over from other donors' samples.

This chain connects TRBV14 to TRBJ1-1. The CDR3 consists of 13 residues. The germline gives CDR1 SGHDN, CDR2 FVKESK. CDR3 sequence reads: CASSPRLNTEAFF.

This chain links TRBV14 with TRBJ2-3; the TCRdb call, TRBD2, lacks DNA for checking. Germline V CDR1 and CDR2: SGHDN, FVKESK. The CDR3 runs to 15 residues. Here the CDR3 reads CASSLTVGARDTQYF. Complete variable domain (other parts from reference TRBV14 and TRBJ2-3): EAGVTQFPSHSVIEKGQTVTLRCDPISGHDNLYWYRRVMGKEIKFLLHFVKESKQDESGMPNNRFLAERTGGTYSTLKVQPAELEDSGVYFCASSLTVGARDTQYFGPGTRLTVL.

The chain has TRBV4-2 and TRBJ1-2; TCRdb selects TRBD1, and the lack of DNA leaves this call unchecked. The CDR3 extends over 16 amino acids. Germline values: CDR1 LGHNA, CDR2 YNFKEQ. CDR3 sequence reads: CASSQVVRTGTYGYTF.

This rearrangement joins TRBV29-1 to TRBJ2-3; the TCRdb call, TRBD2, lacks DNA for checking. Germline V gene sequence: CDR1 SQVTM, CDR2 ANQGSEA. The CDR3 covers 16 residues. The CDR3 here is CSVERWTSGSTDTQYF.

V and J are TRBV21-1 and TRBJ1-1. TRBV21-1 is a known pseudogene. CDR3 length: 14 amino acids. CDR3 amino acids: CASPTEDMGTEAFF.

The chain has TRBV10-1 and TRBJ1-3. The CDR3 is made up of 14 amino acids. Germline V CDR1 and CDR2: WNHNN, SYGVQD (reference sequence). The CDR3 sequence: CASKAVASGNTIYF.

The chain joins TRBV5-1 to TRBJ2-5; TCRdb selects TRBD1, and the lack of DNA leaves this call unchecked. Germline V gene lookup returns CDR1 SGHRS and CDR2 YFSETQ. The CDR3 contains 15 residues. The CDR3 sequence is CASSLSGAPEETQYF.

This chain uses TRBV29-1 with TRBJ2-5; TCRdb returns TRBD2, unconfirmable since there is no DNA. Germline V gene sequence: CDR1 SQVTM, CDR2 ANQGSEA. This CDR3 comprises 15 residues. The CDR3 sequence: CSVEGTPEDQETQYF. The whole variable domain, remainder taken from reference TRBV29-1 and TRBJ2-5, is SAVISQKPSRDICQRGTSLTIQCQVDSQVTMMFWYRQQPGQSLTLIATANQGSEATYESGFVIDKFPISRPNLTFSTLTVSNMSPEDSSIYLCSVEGTPEDQETQYFGPGTRLLVL.

The chain couples TRBV9 to TRBJ2-2. The germline V gene encodes CDR1 SGDLS and CDR2 YYNGEE. This CDR3 is 14 amino acids long. The chain's CDR3 is CASSVAGLDWELFF. Filled out from reference TRBV9 and TRBJ2-2, the complete variable domain reads DSGVTQTPKHLITATGQRVTLRCSPRSGDLSVYWYQQSLDQGLQFLIQYYNGEERAKGNILERFSAQQFPDLHSELNLSSLELGDSALYFCASSVAGLDWELFFGEGSRLTVL.

The chain couples TRBV28 to TRBJ2-5; with no DNA, the TCRdb D assignment of TRBD1 cannot be verified. Germline-derived CDR1 and CDR2 are MDHEN and SYDVKM. This CDR3 has 13 residues. The CDR3 region is CASRDRASETQYF.

The V and J genes are TRBV20-1 and TRBJ2-5; the TRBD2 assignment by TCRdb is unverifiable without DNA. Germline V gene lookup returns CDR1 DFQATT and CDR2 SNEGSKA (reference sequence). The CDR3 runs to 14 residues. The CDR3 loop reads CSAHSGGREETQYF.

The rearrangement joins TRBV12-5 to TRBJ2-1. This CDR3 contains 14 residues. Germline CDR1 is LGHNT and CDR2 is FRNRAP. The CDR3 sequence is CASGLGDYYNEQFF.

The rearrangement joins TRBV7-2 to TRBJ1-1; TCRdb selects TRBD1, and the lack of DNA leaves this call unchecked. This CDR3 has 17 residues. Germline loops: CDR1 SGHTA, CDR2 FQGNSA. The CDR3: CASSFAPGQGMNTEAFF.